A selection of T cell receptor beta chains follows, all from one sample in a study of cytomegalovirus exposure and HLA in healthy donors. Profiling relied on immunoSEQ multiplex PCR, and the TCRdb table lists in-frame clones only, not all of them. The sample holds over 85,000 clones, 50% to 70% seen once. The sample consisted of PBMCs. The receptors were sampled from a human donor in good health. Both conserved end residues are part of each CDR3. A D gene is named only where the DNA matches it firmly. Only some rows state a clone size, as once, few, many or a class for expanded clones.

clone_size	v_call	d_call	j_call	cdr3_aa	cdr3_nt
few	TRBV6-4	TRBD2	TRBJ2-3	CASALVAGGTDTQYF	TGTGCCAGCGCCCTAGTAGCGGGAGGAACAGATACGCAGTATTTT
.	TRBV19	TRBD1	TRBJ2-2	CASSSTGGSTGELFF	TGTGCCAGTAGTTCTACAGGGGGGAGCACCGGGGAGCTGTTTTTT
.	TRBV19	.	TRBJ2-1	CASSFGGNNEQFF	TGTGCCAGTAGTTTCGGGGGAAACAATGAGCAGTTCTTC
.	TRBV5-4	TRBD2	TRBJ2-3	CASSTGTSGSADTQYF	TGTGCCAGCAGCACCGGGACTAGCGGGAGTGCAGATACGCAGTATTTT
.	TRBV14	.	TRBJ2-1	CASSQWTEPYNEQFF	TGTGCCAGCAGCCAATGGACAGAGCCCTACAATGAGCAGTTCTTC
few	TRBV27	.	TRBJ2-1	CASSSPLDNEQFF	TGTGCCAGCAGTTCCCCATTAGACAATGAGCAGTTCTTC
.	TRBV7-6	.	TRBJ2-7	CASSLEGSSADEQYF	TGTGCCAGCAGCTTAGAGGGGTCTAGCGCAGACGAGCAGTACTTC
.	TRBV6-1	.	TRBJ2-3	CASSLSQSGDTQYF	TGTGCCAGCAGTTTATCCCAGTCAGGAGATACGCAGTATTTT
.	TRBV7-9	.	TRBJ2-3	CASSRRADTQYF	TGTGCCAGCAGCAGGAGGGCCGATACGCAGTATTTT
.	TRBV27	TRBD1	TRBJ2-7	CASSDGQGPFEQYF	TGTGCCAGCAGTGACGGACAGGGCCCCTTTGAGCAGTACTTC
.	TRBV4-1	TRBD2	TRBJ2-5	CASSQEAGLAGGLQETQYF	TGCGCCAGCAGCCAAGAGGCGGGACTAGCGGGAGGACTACAAGAGACCCAGTACTTC
.	TRBV11-2	.	TRBJ2-7	CASGGTGNSLYEQYF	TGTGCCAGCGGCGGTACCGGCAACTCGCTCTACGAGCAGTACTTC
few	TRBV27	.	TRBJ1-5	CASRGTPNQPQHF	TGTGCCAGCAGGGGGACACCGAATCAGCCCCAGCATTTT
.	TRBV6-5	.	TRBJ2-7	CASSNGGQELYEQYF	TGTGCCAGCAGTAACGGAGGGCAGGAGCTCTACGAGCAGTACTTC
.	TRBV9	TRBD2	TRBJ2-1	CASSPRTSGNNEQFF	TGTGCCAGCAGCCCCCGGACTAGCGGGAACAATGAGCAGTTCTTC
.	TRBV7-9	.	TRBJ2-3	CSSSLPRDTQYF	TGTTCCAGCAGCTTACCCCGTGATACGCAGTATTTT
once	TRBV29-1	TRBD2	TRBJ2-3	CSVPGTSGGTQYF	TGCAGCGTCCCCGGGACTAGCGGTGGCACGCAGTATTTT
few	TRBV19	TRBD2	TRBJ2-2	CASSAETLASGELFF	TGTGCCAGTAGTGCAGAAACACTAGCGAGCGGGGAGCTGTTTTTT
.	TRBV2	TRBD1	TRBJ1-5	CASRGQGTSQPQHF	TGTGCCAGCCGCGGACAGGGCACGAGTCAGCCCCAGCATTTT
.	TRBV4-1	TRBD1	TRBJ2-7	CASSHSDPRDRGLTLSSYEQYF	TGCGCCAGCAGCCACTCCGACCCACGGGACAGGGGGTTAACCTTAAGCTCCTACGAGCAGTACTTC
.	TRBV11-2	TRBD1	TRBJ1-4	CASSYSGTANEKLFF	TGTGCCAGCAGCTATTCCGGGACAGCGAATGAAAAACTGTTTTTT
few	TRBV7-2	TRBD1	TRBJ2-5	CALQGSGETQYF	TGTGCCCTACAGGGGTCGGGAGAGACCCAGTACTTC
.	TRBV11-2	TRBD2	TRBJ2-2	CASSSLLAGVGGELFF	TGTGCCAGCAGCTCCCTACTAGCGGGAGTTGGCGGGGAGCTGTTTTTT
once	TRBV7-9	TRBD2	TRBJ2-3	CASSLTGGADTDTQYF	TGTGCCAGCAGCCTAACCGGGGGGGCAGACACAGATACGCAGTATTTT
once	TRBV12-5	.	TRBJ1-1	CASGFGGGSNTEAFF	TGTGCTAGTGGTTTTGGAGGCGGATCGAACACTGAAGCTTTCTTT
once	TRBV18	TRBD1	TRBJ1-1	CASSPLGQGSNTEAFF	TGTGCCAGCTCACCCTTAGGACAGGGTTCGAACACTGAAGCTTTCTTT
.	TRBV7-2	.	TRBJ2-5	CASSLGGLAFQETQYF	TGTGCCAGCAGCTTAGGAGGGCTAGCGTTTCAAGAGACCCAGTACTTC
.	TRBV28	.	TRBJ2-7	CASSGLRTPRGGYFYEQYF	TGTGCCAGCAGCGGGCTACGTACACCCAGAGGGGGATACTTCTACGAGCAGTACTTC
.	TRBV29-1	TRBD1	TRBJ1-4	CSAGQGREKLFF	TGCAGCGCGGGACAGGGCCGGGAAAAACTGTTTTTT
medium-sized	TRBV10-1	.	TRBJ1-3	CASSEFPGSAGNTIYF	TGCGCCAGCAGTGAGTTTCCAGGATCGGCTGGAAACACCATATATTTT
.	TRBV7-2	TRBD1	TRBJ1-1	CASSFWQGDEAFF	TGTGCCAGCAGCTTCTGGCAGGGGGATGAAGCTTTCTTT
few	TRBV5-1	TRBD1	TRBJ2-7	CASSIPGTGTYEQYF	TGCGCCAGCAGCATACCCGGGACAGGGACTTACGAGCAGTACTTC
.	TRBV18	TRBD2	TRBJ2-1	CASSPVTSGYNEQFF	TGTGCCAGCTCACCAGTGACTAGCGGCTACAATGAGCAGTTCTTC
.	TRBV2	.	TRBJ2-1	CASRRDSSYNEQFF	TGTGCCAGCCGCCGGGATAGCTCCTACAATGAGCAGTTCTTC
.	TRBV28	TRBD2	TRBJ2-2	CASSSLTSGSITGELFF	TGTGCCAGCAGTTCGCTGACTAGCGGGAGCATCACCGGGGAGCTGTTTTTT
.	TRBV4-1	.	TRBJ2-1	CASSQERVPVSEQFF	TGCGCCAGCAGCCAAGAGAGGGTCCCTGTGAGTGAGCAGTTCTTC
few	TRBV18	TRBD1	TRBJ2-5	CASSRQGARGETQYF	TGTGCCAGCTCACGACAGGGGGCGCGAGGGGAGACCCAGTACTTC
.	TRBV7-6	.	TRBJ2-1	CASSLGRWKITPQENNEQFF	TGTGCCAGCAGCTTAGGTCGCTGGAAAATTACCCCGCAGGAAAACAATGAGCAGTTCTTC
few	TRBV5-1	.	TRBJ2-3	CASSFGGSSTDTQYF	TGCGCCAGCAGCTTTGGTGGCAGTTCCACAGATACGCAGTATTTT
few	TRBV29-1	.	TRBJ2-5	CSVGGRVQETQYF	TGCAGCGTTGGTGGCAGGGTTCAAGAGACCCAGTACTTC
few	TRBV2	TRBD1	TRBJ2-7	CASSFTGTGSYEQYF	TGTGCCAGCAGTTTCACCGGGACAGGGTCCTACGAGCAGTACTTC
.	TRBV6-1	TRBD1	TRBJ1-2	CASSELNRGSDYGYTF	TGTGCCAGCAGCGAACTAAACAGGGGATCTGACTATGGCTACACCTTC
.	TRBV7-8	TRBD1	TRBJ2-1	CASSLVGRGWNEQFF	TGTGCCAGCAGCTTAGTTGGCAGGGGGTGGAATGAGCAGTTCTTC
few	TRBV5-4	TRBD1	TRBJ1-4	CASSLQRTGASEKLFF	TGTGCCAGCAGCTTGCAGCGGACAGGGGCTTCTGAAAAACTGTTTTTT
few	TRBV7-6	.	TRBJ1-6	CASSLEGDSPLHF	TGTGCCAGCAGCTTAGAAGGGGATTCACCCCTCCACTTT
few	TRBV7-7	.	TRBJ2-1	CASSHGPLDEQFF	TGTGCCAGCAGCCACGGTCCGCTGGATGAGCAGTTCTTC
once	TRBV10-2	TRBD2	TRBJ2-1	CASSVAGGPYNEQFF	TGCGCCAGCAGTGTTGCGGGAGGACCCTACAATGAGCAGTTCTTC
.	TRBV2	TRBD2	TRBJ2-7	CASSRLAGASEQYF	TGTGCCAGCAGTCGTCTGGCGGGAGCCAGCGAGCAGTACTTC
few	TRBV30	.	TRBJ2-3	CAWSGWAGSTDTQYF	TGTGCCTGGAGTGGCTGGGCGGGAAGCACAGATACGCAGTATTTT
.	TRBV5-4	TRBD1	TRBJ2-7	CASSWAESGTGAYEQYF	TGTGCCAGCAGCTGGGCGGAATCCGGGACAGGGGCCTACGAGCAGTACTTC
.	TRBV6-5	TRBD1	TRBJ2-7	CASSRQGLHEQYF	TGTGCCAGCAGCCGACAGGGTCTCCACGAGCAGTACTTC
once	TRBV19	.	TRBJ2-6	CASSNSGANVLTF	TGTGCCAGTAGCAACTCTGGGGCCAACGTCCTGACTTTC
.	TRBV27	TRBD1	TRBJ2-1	CASTPFGTGTYNEQFF	TGTGCCAGCACCCCCTTCGGGACAGGAACCTACAATGAGCAGTTCTTC
.	TRBV5-6	TRBD1	TRBJ1-2	CASSLRGQGYGYTF	TGTGCCAGCAGCTTGAGGGGACAGGGTTATGGCTACACCTTC
.	TRBV19	TRBD2	TRBJ2-3	CATRTSGMSTDTQYF	TGTGCCACCCGGACTAGCGGGATGAGCACAGATACGCAGTATTTT